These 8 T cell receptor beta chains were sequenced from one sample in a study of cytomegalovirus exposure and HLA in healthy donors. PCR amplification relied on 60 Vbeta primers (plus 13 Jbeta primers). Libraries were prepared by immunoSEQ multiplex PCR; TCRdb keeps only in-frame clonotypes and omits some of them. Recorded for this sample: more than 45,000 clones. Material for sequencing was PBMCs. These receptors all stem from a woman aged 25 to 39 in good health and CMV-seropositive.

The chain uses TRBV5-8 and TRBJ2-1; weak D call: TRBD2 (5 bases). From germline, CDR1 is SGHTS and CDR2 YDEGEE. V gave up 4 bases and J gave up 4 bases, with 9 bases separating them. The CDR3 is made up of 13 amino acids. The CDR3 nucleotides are TGTGCCAGCAGCCACGGACTTTACAATGAGCAGTTCTTC. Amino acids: CASSHGLYNEQFF.

CDR3 sequence reads: CASSLSVSANTEAFF. DNA for the CDR3: TGTGCCAGCAGTTTATCAGTGTCCGCGAACACTGAAGCTTTCTTT. The J gene is TRBJ1-1, the V gene TRBV28, with D uncertain. The germline V gene encodes CDR1 MDHEN and CDR2 SYDVKM. Trimming pared 1 base from V and 1 base from J, leaving 10 bases between. The CDR3 is 15 residues long.

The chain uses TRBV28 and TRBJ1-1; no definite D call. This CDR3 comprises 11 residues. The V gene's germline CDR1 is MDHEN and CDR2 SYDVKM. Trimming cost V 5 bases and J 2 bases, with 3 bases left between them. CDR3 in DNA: TGTGCCAGCAGTCAAAACACTGAAGCTTTCTTT. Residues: CASSQNTEAFF. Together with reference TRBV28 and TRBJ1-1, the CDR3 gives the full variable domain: DVKVTQSSRYLVKRTGEKVFLECVQDMDHENMFWYRQDPGLGLRLIYFSYDVKMKEKGDIPEGYSVSREKKERFSLILESASTNQTSMYLCASSQNTEAFFGQGTRLTVV.

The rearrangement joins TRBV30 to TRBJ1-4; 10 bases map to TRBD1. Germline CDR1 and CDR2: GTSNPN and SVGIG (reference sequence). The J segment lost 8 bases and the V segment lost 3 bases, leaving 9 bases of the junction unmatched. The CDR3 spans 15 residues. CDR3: CAWSAGQGVGEKLFF. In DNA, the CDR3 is TGTGCCTGGAGCGCCGGACAGGGGGTAGGGGAAAAACTGTTTTTT.

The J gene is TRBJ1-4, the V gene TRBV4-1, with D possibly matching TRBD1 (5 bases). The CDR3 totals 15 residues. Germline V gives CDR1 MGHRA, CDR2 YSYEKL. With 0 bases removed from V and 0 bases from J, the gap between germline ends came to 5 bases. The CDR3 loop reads CASSQETATNEKLFF. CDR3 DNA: TGCGCCAGCAGCCAAGAGACAGCAACTAATGAAAAACTGTTTTTT.

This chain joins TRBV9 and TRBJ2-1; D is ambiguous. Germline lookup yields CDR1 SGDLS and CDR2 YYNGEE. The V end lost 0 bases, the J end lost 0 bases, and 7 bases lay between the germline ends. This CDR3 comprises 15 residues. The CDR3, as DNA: TGTGCCAGCAGCGTAGCGCCTAGCTCCTACAATGAGCAGTTCTTC. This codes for CASSVAPSSYNEQFF.

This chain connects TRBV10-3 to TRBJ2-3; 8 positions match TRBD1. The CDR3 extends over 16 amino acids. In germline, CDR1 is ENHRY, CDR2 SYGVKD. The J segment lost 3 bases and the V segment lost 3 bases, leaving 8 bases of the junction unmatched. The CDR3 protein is CAISDPSTGGTDTQYF. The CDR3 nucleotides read TGTGCCATCAGTGACCCTAGCACAGGGGGGACAGATACGCAGTATTTT.

Here the CDR3 reads CASRTGGIQPQHF. The CDR3 DNA sequence: TGTGCCAGCAGAACAGGGGGCATTCAGCCCCAGCATTTT. The rearrangement uses TRBV28 and TRBJ1-5, with 9 nucleotides matching TRBD1. This CDR3 has 13 amino acids. Germline lookup yields CDR1 MDHEN and CDR2 SYDVKM. With 6 bases clipped from V and 6 bases from J, the junction kept 3 bases outside the gene matches.